The rows below give T cell receptor beta chains drawn from one sample of a study of T cells in tuberculosis. The data were produced by immunoSEQ multiplex PCR, yet TCRdb's version contains in-frame clones alone and is incomplete. The table shows about 59,000 clones, with approximately 81% occurring only once. The sequenced sample consisted of CD1b-GMM tetramer-negative cells sorted from PBMCs. The receptors here all came from an adult woman with latent tuberculosis. The CDR3 runs from the conserved cysteine through the conserved F or W. Each record gives: CDR3 length, D gene, J gene, V gene, clone size, CDR3 DNA, CDR3 protein. The D gene is left open where the match is weak. Clone size, where shown, is once, few, many, or a class for clones that have expanded.

12	-	TRBJ2-7	TRBV7-9	-	TGTGCCAGCAGCCAGGGGGGCCACGAGCAGTACTTC	CASSQGGHEQYF
16	TRBD1	TRBJ2-3	TRBV2	once	TGTGCCAGCAGTGAGTGGACAGGGAAAGGGGCAGATACGCAGTATTTT	CASSEWTGKGADTQYF
14	-	TRBJ1-5	TRBV7-8	-	TGTGCCAGCAACAGAACGGACACAAGGAAGCCCCAGCATTTT	CASNRTDTRKPQHF
14	TRBD1	TRBJ2-5	TRBV7-2	-	TGTGCCAGCAGCTGGGACAGGGGGAAAGAGACCCAGTACTTC	CASSWDRGKETQYF
13	-	TRBJ1-1	TRBV9	-	TGTGCCAGCAGCGCGCGACAGAACACTGAAGCTTTCTTT	CASSARQNTEAFF
14	TRBD1	TRBJ1-4	TRBV6-5	-	TGTGCCAGCAGTCGGGACAGGAGTTTTGAAAAACTGTTTTTT	CASSRDRSFEKLFF
12	-	TRBJ1-2	TRBV7-9	-	TGTGCCAGCAGCTTAGGTTCGGTAATGTACACCTTC	CASSLGSVMYTF
13	-	TRBJ1-1	TRBV14	-	TGTGCCAGCAGCCCACGGGGGAACACTGAAGCTTTCTTT	CASSPRGNTEAFF
16	-	TRBJ2-2	TRBV7-9	-	TGTGCCAGCAGCTTAGTATGGGGGCAGAACACCGGGGAGCTGTTTTTT	CASSLVWGQNTGELFF
12	-	TRBJ2-7	TRBV28	-	TGTGCCAGCAGTTTGATAGCTCGCGAGCAGTACTTC	CASSLIAREQYF
16	-	TRBJ1-1	TRBV5-8	once	TGTGCCAGCAACAGAGAAAATTGGGGGGTTTCCACTGAAGCTTTCTTT	CASNRENWGVSTEAFF
15	TRBD1	TRBJ1-2	TRBV7-2	-	TGTGCCAGCAGCTTAGCGCTACAGGGGGCAGAGGGCTACACCTTC	CASSLALQGAEGYTF
16	-	TRBJ2-7	TRBV6-5	-	TGTGCCAGCAGTTACTCAGGCGGGATGGGTCCCTACGAGCAGTACTTC	CASSYSGGMGPYEQYF
15	-	TRBJ2-1	TRBV10-1	-	TGCGCCAGCCGAACCCCTAGCCCACTGGGGGGTCGGCAGTTCTTC	CASRTPSPLGGRQFF
15	-	TRBJ2-2	TRBV9	once	TGTGCCAGCAGCGTTACAGACAGGAACACCGGGGAGCTGTTTTTT	CASSVTDRNTGELFF
15	TRBD2	TRBJ2-3	TRBV27	-	TGTGCCAGCAGTCCCGGGACTATCAGCACAGATACGCAGTATTTT	CASSPGTISTDTQYF
15	-	TRBJ1-1	TRBV28	-	TGTGCCAGCAGTCCCCGGGGGGCGGAAGGGACTGAAGCTTTCTTT	CASSPRGAEGTEAFF
15	TRBD2	TRBJ2-7	TRBV6-1	-	TGTGCCAGCACTCGGGGCGGGGGGCCGTCCTACGAGCAGTACTTC	CASTRGGGPSYEQYF
13	TRBD1	TRBJ2-7	TRBV6-1	-	TGTGCCAGCCCAGGACAGGGGCCCTACGAGCAGTACTTC	CASPGQGPYEQYF
15	-	TRBJ2-5	TRBV9	-	TGTGCCAGCAGCGTAGGAGGCACGTACCAAGAGACCCAGTACTTC	CASSVGGTYQETQYF
17	-	TRBJ1-1	TRBV6-1	once	TGTGCCAGCAGTGAACCCCCCGGAGGTTCCATGAACACTGAAGCTTTCTTT	CASSEPPGGSMNTEAFF
14	-	TRBJ1-1	TRBV27	-	TGTGCCAGCCACCAGGGGATTGGGAACACTGAAGCTTTCTTT	CASHQGIGNTEAFF
13	-	TRBJ1-6	TRBV19	-	TGTGCCACCTCCAGCGGCTATAATTCACCCCTCCACTTT	CATSSGYNSPLHF
13	TRBD2	TRBJ2-3	TRBV29-1	-	TGCAGCGTTGAAGGCCGGGGGGGAGATACGCAGTATTTT	CSVEGRGGDTQYF
18	-	TRBJ2-3	TRBV28	-	TGTGCCAGCAGTTTCCCGACGGGACTCTCAACCTCCACAGATACGCAGTATTTT	CASSFPTGLSTSTDTQYF
16	TRBD1	TRBJ1-2	TRBV18	-	TGTGCCAGCTCACCTTCCCGACCAGGGGGAAACTATGGCTACACCTTC	CASSPSRPGGNYGYTF
16	-	TRBJ1-1	TRBV5-1	once	TGCGCCAGCAGCTTGGTTCAGGGCTTTTTGGGGACTGAAGCTTTCTTT	CASSLVQGFLGTEAFF
16	-	TRBJ2-6	TRBV5-1	few	TGCGCCAGCAGCATCGGACAGACCTCTGGGGCCAACGTCCTGACTTTC	CASSIGQTSGANVLTF
14	TRBD1	TRBJ2-7	TRBV6-6	-	TGTGCCAGCAACCGACAGGGGGTCTCCTACGAGCAGTACTTC	CASNRQGVSYEQYF
14	TRBD1	TRBJ1-2	TRBV5-1	-	TGCGCCAGCAGCTTGGGACAGGGGGCAGGAGGCTACACCTTC	CASSLGQGAGGYTF
15	TRBD1	TRBJ2-7	TRBV7-2	once	TGTGCCAACAGCGCGGGACAGGGAGTCCTTTACGAGCAGTACTTC	CANSAGQGVLYEQYF
13	-	TRBJ1-1	TRBV5-1	-	TGCGCCAGCAGCCCAACAGCAATCAATGAAGCTTTCTTT	CASSPTAINEAFF
14	TRBD1	TRBJ2-7	TRBV18	-	TGTGCCAGCTCACCGCGACAGGGGGCAAGAGAGCAGTACTTC	CASSPRQGAREQYF